This record looks at one T cell receptor beta chain sequence and its context. No antigen is known for it. The data were taken from a study of T cell responses to AZD1222 COVID-19 vaccine. Study-level findings and limits: Nearly half of spike-specific TCRs reportedly go after variant regions that carry no mutations.

CDR1 and CDR2 from the germline V gene are ENHRY and SYGVKD. V lost 6 bases to trimming and J lost 0 bases, with 11 bases between them. The CDR3 spans 14 residues. TCRdb's table, derived via immunoSEQ multiplex PCR, lists solely in-frame clones and lacks some. The sample consists of approximately 79,000 clones, about 83% of them appearing once. The sequencing used peripheral blood, collected 28 days after the second AZD1222 dose. The TCR sequence derives from an adult who received the AZD1222 COVID-19 vaccine. This chain connects TRBV10-3 to TRBJ1-1; D is undetermined. CDR3 sequence reads: CAIRENPMNTEAFF. The CDR3, as DNA: TGTGCCATCAGGGAGAACCCTATGAACACTGAAGCTTTCTTT.